What follows are 7 T cell receptor beta chains derived from one specimen sequenced in a study of technical replicates of blood from a handful of donors. TCRdb's copy holds only in-frame clones and misses some; the assay was immunoSEQ multiplex PCR. This sample has fewer than 85,000 clones, with around 94% found just once. Specimen: T cells isolated from PBMCs. Receptors were obtained from a human donor in good health.

This clone was seen once. J is TRBJ1-1 and V is TRBV6-1, with D maybe TRBD1 (6 bases). Germline CDR1 reads MNHNS; CDR2 reads SASEGT. Trimming cost V 2 bases and J 4 bases, with 14 bases left between them. CDR3 length: 15 amino acids. CDR3 sequence (DNA): TGTGCCAGCAGTGAACGTCGGGTACAGGGCACTGAAGCTTTCTTT. This gives the protein CASSERRVQGTEAFF.

Here the CDR3 reads CASSPGLYNEQFF. The CDR3, as DNA: TGTGCCAGCAGTCCCGGACTCTACAATGAGCAGTTCTTC. V gene TRBV27 combines with J gene TRBJ2-1; a possible D gene is TRBD2 (5 bases). CDR3 length equals 13 residues. The germline V gene encodes CDR1 MNHEY and CDR2 SMNVEV (reference sequence). Deletions cut 5 bases from V and 3 bases from J, with 8 bases between.

V gene TRBV30 combines with J gene TRBJ1-2; no clear D gene. The V end was cut by 2 bases, the J end by 2 bases, with 3 bases between. The CDR3 is 11 residues long. CDR1 GTSNPN and CDR2 SVGIG come from the germline V gene (reference sequence). The CDR3 bases are TGTGCCTGGAGTTTAAACTATGGCTACACCTTC. The encoded protein is CAWSLNYGYTF. Combining the CDR3 with reference TRBV30 and TRBJ1-2 gives the whole variable domain SQTIHQWPATLVQPVGSPLSLECTVEGTSNPNLYWYRQAAGRGLQLLFYSVGIGQISSEVPQNLSASRPQDRQFILSSKKLLLSDSGFYLCAWSLNYGYTFGSGTRLTVV.

This rearrangement joins TRBV5-1 to TRBJ2-7, with a tentative D call TRBD2 (6 bases). Germline V gene lookup returns CDR1 SGHRS and CDR2 YFSETQ. V lost 5 bases and J lost 3, with 27 bases in between. CDR3 length: 18 amino acids. CDR3 sequence reads: CASSPNRDFQVGIYEQYF. In nucleotides, the CDR3 is TGCGCCAGCAGTCCTAACCGGGACTTTCAGGTGGGGATCTACGAGCAGTACTTC.

This clone has a handful of counts. V usage is TRBV10-3 and J usage is TRBJ2-7; 9 positions match TRBD1. The length of the CDR3 is 16 residues. The germline V gene has CDR1 ENHRY and CDR2 SYGVKD. V gave up 2 bases and J gave up 4 bases; unmatched junction bases: 9. CDR3 nucleotide sequence: TGTGCCATCAGTGAGGGGGGGACTGGGACAGGGTACGAGCAGTACTTC. Protein product: CAISEGGTGTGYEQYF.

This rearrangement joins TRBV10-3 to TRBJ1-2; TRBD1 matches 9 bases. The CDR3 is 13 residues long. Germline values: CDR1 ENHRY, CDR2 SYGVKD. The V and J ends lost 7 bases and 7 bases, in that order; junction bases with no gene match: 7. The CDR3 loop is CAITLGQGSGYTF. The CDR3 region has the DNA TGTGCCATCACCCTAGGACAGGGGAGTGGCTACACCTTC.

This clone was recorded only once. As DNA, the CDR3 is TGCGCCAGCAGCCAAGAAGGGACAGACTCCTACGAGCAGTACTTC. It translates to CASSQEGTDSYEQYF. This rearrangement joins TRBV4-1 to TRBJ2-7, with TRBD1 matching over 7 bases. Germline V CDR1 and CDR2: MGHRA, YSYEKL. The CDR3 has 15 residues. V shed 0 bases, J shed 0 bases, and the junction held 2 bases outside the gene matches.